The text below deals with one TCR beta chain. Profiled with immunoSEQ multiplex PCR; TCRdb holds only in-frame clones, not every one. Among about 56,000 clones, around 84% were seen once, and the ten largest hold 10% to 15%. The source of the sample is a study of blood T cell repertoires in COVID-19. Germline assignment: CDR1 SGHNT and CDR2 YENEEA. V was pared by 1 base and J by 7 bases, with 13 bases between. The CDR3 consists of 15 residues. V usage is TRBV11-3 and J usage is TRBJ1-4; D gene ambiguous. Sequencing used peripheral blood. The receptor comes from a woman older than 75 with acute or convalescent COVID-19. The CDR3 region is CASSLAAGLGEKLFF. The CDR3, as DNA: TGTGCCAGCAGCTTAGCCGCGGGGTTGGGTGAAAAACTGTTTTTT.